The entry below gives a single T cell receptor (beta chain) sequence along with its context. The specificity of this receptor is unknown. No much larger clone exists at a distance of one base, and base qualities are not known. The CDR3 regions of human TCRbeta chains were subjected to immunosequencing. The study's processing was this. Repertoire TCRs were checked for matches against a reference library of SARS-CoV-2-specific TCRs that had been generated using the MIRA antigen-specificity platform. Breadth was defined as the fraction of unique TCRs that were SARS-CoV-2-associated. Depth was defined as the fraction of total T cells that were SARS-CoV-2-associated. Using the MIRA data, each spike-specific TCR was assigned both to the spike region to which the TCR was reactive and to a CD4 or CD8 class. Log10-transformed breadth and depth values were compared by one-way ANOVA with Sidak's multiple comparisons tests. Sourced from immuneACCESS, this table was stored by TCRdb with only in-frame sequences that have V and J called. A share of the clones is absent; for the studies checked, an unresolved V gene accounts for under half, and the remainder has no known explanation. Clone size and V and J calls were adopted from that table, with D and trimming inferred from the DNA. Within this sample are about 110,000 clones, with about 86% of them counted one time only. The ten largest clones capture approximately 3% of the sample.

The sample's time point, from its label and the paper: baseline before first vaccination. Samples from vaccinated people were obtained from the UK trials COV001 and COV002, which included a single-blind randomized controlled phase 2/3 trial of AZD1222 (ChAdOx1 nCoV-19) in healthy adults. Trial participant PBMC samples were collected at day 0 and day 28 after the second dose for TCRbeta chain sequencing. Inclusive of the bounding cysteine and phenylalanine, the CDR3 is 16 residues long. Here the CDR3 DNA is all that survives: 48 bases in frame from base 1. The germline V end is reduced by 3 bases and the J end by 2 bases; junction bases left unmatched: 8. CDR1 is given as SGHVS and CDR2 as FNYEAQ, both from the germline V gene. This sample stems from a study of T cell responses to AZD1222 COVID-19 vaccine (dated by TCRdb to the early 2020s). Some background on the complete study: AZD1222 recipients with second doses at about 4 weeks or about 12 weeks were pooled, because spike-specific TCR depth and breadth did not differ between schedules. TCR sequencing covered 233 trial participants: some 210 given two doses of AZD1222 and around 25 given two doses of MenACWY control vaccine. Enrollment into the trials was organized by age into subgroups of 18-55, 56-69 and 70-plus years, and those subgroups contained about 160, 30 and 59 TCR-sequenced participants, respectively.

What the authors observed across the whole study: The 56-69-year group was small, and its depth increase did not reach significance, likely because of low power. The vaccine-associated CD4 TCRs covered the entire spike protein, and the dominant responses fell in regions 160-218 and 743-854. After two AZD1222 doses, spike-specific TCR breadth and depth were significantly higher than at day 0 and than in MenACWY recipients. Reportedly, close to half of the unique spike-specific TCRs recognized epitopes lying outside the regions that are mutated in the B.1.351 and B.1.1.7 variants. Conclusions about previously exposed vaccinees are limited, since just 6 or 7 AZD1222 recipients were seropositive for SARS-CoV-2 at baseline. Because no day 14 peak-response samples were available, repertoires were characterized only after the peak T cell response. Participants were mostly white British, with more females than males. The authors suggested clonal diversity may have been underestimated.

The sequence derives from an adult in good health. The material was peripheral blood, obtained on day 0 of AZD1222 vaccination. The chain links TRBV7-6 with TRBJ2-3, and TRBD2 aligns with 7 junction nucleotides. CDR3 loop: CASSLWSGGYTDTQYF. The sequence in DNA is TGTGCCAGCAGCTTGTGGTCCGGGGGGTACACAGATACGCAGTATTTT.